The source of this T cell receptor (beta chain) is a study of blood T cells in healthy people across ages. Germline V CDR1 and CDR2: LGHNA, YSLEER. Trimming removed 0 bases at V and 3 bases at J, with 8 bases between. The CDR3 has 14 amino acids. With a J-beta primer mix and a sample-barcoded 5' primer, a second PCR ran roughly 6 to 11 cycles. MiXCR was run by TCRdb on the 5' RACE reads, yielding one entry per CDR3 protein. This sample has hundreds of thousands of distinct CDR3 sequences; about 25% occur once, and the top ten carry more than 8.5%. These same records also appear under a second study, on T cells of mothers and their children.

V is TRBV4-3 and J is TRBJ1-1; no firm D call. The TCR sequence derives from a boy younger than 18 in good health. The sequencing input was blood. The CDR3 DNA reads as TGCGCCAGCAGCCAAGATCGGAGTTACACTGAAGCTTTCTTT. This encodes CASSQDRSYTEAFF.